A selection of T cell receptor beta chains follows, all from one sample in a study of blood T cell repertoires in COVID-19. The protocol was immunoSEQ multiplex PCR, while the TCRdb copy is restricted to in-frame clones and leaves out a portion. The sample shows some 120,000 clones, roughly 90% of them seen only once. Material for sequencing was peripheral blood. The receptor set was obtained from a man aged 45-65 years with active COVID-19. CDR3s include the opening cysteine and the closing phenylalanine or tryptophan. Fields, in order: D gene, CDR3 length, clone size, V gene, CDR3 protein. D genes are given only for firm matches. Only some rows state a clone size, as once, few, many or a class for expanded clones.

-	15	-	TRBV7-9	CASSLEGFGTGELFF
-	16	-	TRBV5-3	CARSLIPITVLRGYTF
TRBD2	15	-	TRBV18	CASSPGLAGVNEQFF
-	13	once	TRBV11-3	CASSSARGTEAFF
TRBD2	18	-	TRBV5-4	CASSTSLLAGAPLYEQYF
TRBD2	16	-	TRBV6-5	CASSYSKASGYNEQFF
TRBD1	14	-	TRBV10-2	CATWGTGGFGEQFF
-	16	-	TRBV14	CASSQDRRGGGYGYTF
-	11	-	TRBV18	CASSPDSEAFF
TRBD2	16	-	TRBV11-2	CASSLLRTSGYNEQFF
-	14	once	TRBV5-5	CASSPDRINQPQHF
TRBD1	16	-	TRBV18	CASSLNPGQASYEQYF
-	15	-	TRBV6-5	CASTLTVEYNSPLHF
TRBD1	14	-	TRBV7-9	CASSLGQGRDEAFF
-	17	once	TRBV7-8	CASSPRGGGPKGDTQYF
TRBD2	16	-	TRBV11-3	CASSLISAGGWNEQFF
-	13	-	TRBV6-5	CASRLRSTDTQYF
-	14	few	TRBV5-4	CASSLARANTEAFF
TRBD2	15	-	TRBV7-2	CASSIPTSGQETQYF
TRBD2	15	-	TRBV24-1	CATSDPAGPYNEQFF
TRBD1	15	-	TRBV7-8	CASENPGTASHGYTF
-	16	-	TRBV11-2	CASTPVLASRYNEQFF
TRBD1	12	-	TRBV24-1	CATSQGANGYTF
TRBD1	16	few	TRBV19	CASTRTGLRSNQPQHF
-	16	-	TRBV5-1	CASSLDIGQNTGELFF
-	16	few	TRBV19	CASSIAGARGNQPQHF
TRBD2	15	-	TRBV11-3	CASSPGTSKQETQYF
TRBD2	16	-	TRBV7-2	CASSSRLAGRFSAQYF
TRBD1	16	once	TRBV7-9	CASGRTGGDPVYGYTF
-	17	-	TRBV20-1	CSASRRQVGYGDQPQHF
TRBD1	15	-	TRBV11-3	CASSDRDSRKETQYF
TRBD1	15	-	TRBV6-5	CASRTRDRGQGEQFF
-	15	-	TRBV3-1/TRBV3-2	CASSSSTRRSISQYF
-	17	-	TRBV4-1	CASSQSVAGPQNTEAFF
-	12	-	TRBV6-1	CASSDLQYGYTF
TRBD1	16	-	TRBV18	CASSPLTGTDIYGYTF
-	14	few	TRBV27	CASSPADRNYGYTF
-	20	-	TRBV10-2	CASTSGGRGRSTLYQETQYF
TRBD2	16	-	TRBV7-2	CASSRTGTSGGNEQFF
TRBD1	14	-	TRBV25-1	CASSEAGTVYEQYF
-	15	once	TRBV5-1	CASSYTSSNTGELFF
-	16	-	TRBV10-2	CASSVGGGVNTDTQYF
-	15	-	TRBV27	CASTYTGTYNSPLHF
TRBD1	15	-	TRBV5-4	CASSLGTGSNGELFF
TRBD1	18	-	TRBV7-2	CASSFVAVRGTGYNEQFF
TRBD1	14	few	TRBV9	CASTRTGGDYGYTF